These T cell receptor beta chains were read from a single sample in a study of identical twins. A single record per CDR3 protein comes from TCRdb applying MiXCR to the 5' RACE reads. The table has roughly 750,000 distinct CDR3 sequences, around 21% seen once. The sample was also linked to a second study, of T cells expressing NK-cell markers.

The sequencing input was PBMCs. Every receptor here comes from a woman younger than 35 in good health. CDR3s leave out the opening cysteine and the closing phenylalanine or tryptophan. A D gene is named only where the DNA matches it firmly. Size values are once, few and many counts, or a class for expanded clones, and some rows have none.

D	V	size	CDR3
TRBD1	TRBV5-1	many	ASSGVGQSYEQY
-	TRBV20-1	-	SASKVGFTDTQY
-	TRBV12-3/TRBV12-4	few	ASSSQRVRGETQY
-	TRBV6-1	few	ASHRGREQY
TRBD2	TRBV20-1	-	SAPTSGSDLSSYNEQF
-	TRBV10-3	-	AIGNRVGEKLF
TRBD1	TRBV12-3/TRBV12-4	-	ASSPMDRVVYEQY
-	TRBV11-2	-	ASSSGGLESSYNEQF
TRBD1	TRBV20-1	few	SAGQGYEQY
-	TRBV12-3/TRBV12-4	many	ASSLLGNEQY
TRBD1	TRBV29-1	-	SVSGQDEQF
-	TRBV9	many	ASSVGWGSSYNEQF
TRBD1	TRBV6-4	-	ASSRDRATGELF
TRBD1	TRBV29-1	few	SVVNQGGRAF
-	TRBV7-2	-	ASSLTINTDTQY
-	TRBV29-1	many	SVEDRTGVTDTQY
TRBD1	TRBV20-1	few	SASGGAGNTEAF
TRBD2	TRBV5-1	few	ASSLRAGGQNEQF
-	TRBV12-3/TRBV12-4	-	ASSFYGNTQY
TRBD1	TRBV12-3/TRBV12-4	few	ASSFYGQAVQPQH
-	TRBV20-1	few	SASGQGPARGYEQY
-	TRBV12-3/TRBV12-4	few	ASTSRGELF
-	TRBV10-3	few	AITSGYEQY
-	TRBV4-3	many	ASSGGRGFGAF
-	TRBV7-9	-	ASSSPTAKMGGYT
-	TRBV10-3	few	AISGATFQEQF
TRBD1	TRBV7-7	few	ASSPGTALNEQF
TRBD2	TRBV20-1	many	SLAGGPRVNNEQF
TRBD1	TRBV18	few	ASSPRTGETEAF
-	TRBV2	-	ASSEAVGTDTQY
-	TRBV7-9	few	ASSPVGAEAF
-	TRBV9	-	ASSVSGQTYGYT
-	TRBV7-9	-	ASSLPRDSRGYT
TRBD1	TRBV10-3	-	ATEEQGFNEQF
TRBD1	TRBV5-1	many	ASSFLGQGFYEQY
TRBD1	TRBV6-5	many	ASSSPLQGADGETQY
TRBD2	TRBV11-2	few	ASSLISGGASYEQY